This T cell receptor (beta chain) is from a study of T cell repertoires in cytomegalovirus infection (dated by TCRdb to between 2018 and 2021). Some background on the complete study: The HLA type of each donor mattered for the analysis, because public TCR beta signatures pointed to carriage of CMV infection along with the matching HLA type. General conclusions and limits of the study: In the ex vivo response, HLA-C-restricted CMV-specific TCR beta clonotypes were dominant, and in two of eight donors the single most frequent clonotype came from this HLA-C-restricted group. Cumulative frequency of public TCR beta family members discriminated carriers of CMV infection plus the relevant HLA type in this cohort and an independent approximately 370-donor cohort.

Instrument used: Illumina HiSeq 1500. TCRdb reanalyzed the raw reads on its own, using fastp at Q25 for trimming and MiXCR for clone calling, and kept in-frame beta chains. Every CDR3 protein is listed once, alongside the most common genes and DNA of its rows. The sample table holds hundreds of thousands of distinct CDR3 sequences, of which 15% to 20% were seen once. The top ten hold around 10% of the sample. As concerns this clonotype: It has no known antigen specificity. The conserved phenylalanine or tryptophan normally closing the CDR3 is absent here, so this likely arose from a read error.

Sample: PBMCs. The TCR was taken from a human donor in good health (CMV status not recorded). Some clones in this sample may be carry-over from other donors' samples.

The CDR3 protein sequence reads: CSARLSGRALETQYY. The DNA reads TGCAGTGCTAGACTTAGCGGGAGGGCCCTTGAGACCCAGTACTAC. The chain couples TRBV20-1 to TRBJ2-5; 11 bases in the middle match TRBD2. The germline V gene (reference sequence) supplies CDR1 DFQATT and CDR2 SNEGSKA. V is cut back by 2 bases and J by 5 bases, with 7 bases in the junction unmatched. Termini included, the CDR3 measures 15 amino acids. Only the CDR3 DNA stays, 45 bases, in frame from base 1.